These T cell receptor beta chains were read from a single sample in a study of T cells in Graves' hyperthyroidism and ophthalmopathy. TCRdb called the multiplex PCR reads again in MiXCR, with one record for every CDR3 protein. This sample has approximately 700,000 distinct CDR3 sequences, with about 15% found just once. Material: blood. The receptors stem from a young man with Graves' hyperthyroidism. CDR3s include the opening cysteine and the closing phenylalanine or tryptophan. Each record gives: D gene, J gene, clone size, V gene, CDR3 protein, CDR3 DNA. D genes are given only for firm matches. Only some rows state a clone size, as once, few, many or a class for expanded clones.

-	TRBJ1-5	once	TRBV6-9	CASSSTGNSNQPQHF	TGTGCCAGCAGTTCGACCGGGAATAGCAATCAGCCCCAGCATTTT
-	TRBJ2-3	few	TRBV5-1	CASRLSVKVSFTDTQYF	TGCGCCAGCAGGTTGAGCGTCAAAGTGTCCTTCACAGATACGCAGTATTTT
TRBD2	TRBJ2-1	many	TRBV7-9	CASSAPGTSGKNEQFF	TGTGCCAGCAGCGCCCCCGGGACTAGCGGGAAGAATGAGCAGTTCTTC
-	TRBJ2-7	few	TRBV2	CASLIEGGAYEQYF	TGTGCCAGCCTAATCGAGGGGGGGGCTTACGAGCAGTACTTC
-	TRBJ2-3	many	TRBV27	CASSLLEGTQYF	TGTGCCAGCAGTTTACTCGAGGGTACGCAGTATTTT
TRBD1	TRBJ1-3	-	TRBV7-6	CASSLVDRDSGNTIYF	TGTGCCAGCAGCTTAGTGGACAGGGACTCTGGAAACACCATATATTTT
-	TRBJ2-2	-	TRBV19	CASSKQGNTGELFF	TGTGCCAGTAGTAAACAGGGAAACACCGGGGAGCTGTTTTTT
-	TRBJ2-2	-	TRBV7-9	CASSSLPGELFF	TGTGCCAGCAGCTCTCTACCCGGGGAGCTGTTTTTT
-	TRBJ2-5	many	TRBV18	CASSPPPGPKETQYF	TGTGCCAGCTCACCCCCGCCCGGACCCAAAGAGACCCAGTACTTC
-	TRBJ1-1	many	TRBV5-5	CASSRTALNTEAFF	TGTGCCAGCAGCAGGACAGCGTTGAACACTGAAGCTTTCTTT
-	TRBJ2-7	few	TRBV7-9	CASSGTEQYF	TGTGCCAGCAGCGGGACGGAGCAGTACTTC
-	TRBJ2-1	-	TRBV24-1	CATSGLGEQFF	TGTGCCACCAGTGGTCTGGGTGAGCAGTTCTTC
-	TRBJ1-2	many	TRBV12-5	CASGSDSPLGGYTF	TGTGCTAGTGGTTCCGACAGCCCACTCGGGGGCTACACCTTC
TRBD1	TRBJ1-1	-	TRBV30	CAWEEGRGRGAFF	TGTGCCTGGGAAGAGGGCAGGGGGCGCGGCGCTTTCTTT
TRBD2	TRBJ2-6	-	TRBV9	CASSLRRGVFPSGANVLTF	TGTGCCAGCAGCTTGAGGCGGGGGGTATTCCCCTCTGGGGCCAACGTCCTGACTTTC
-	TRBJ2-7	few	TRBV19	CASSTFTYEQYF	TGTGCCAGTAGTACCTTTACCTACGAGCAGTACTTC
TRBD2	TRBJ2-2	many	TRBV12-3/TRBV12-4	CASSPGLADRPNTGELFF	TGTGCCAGCAGTCCTGGACTAGCGGATAGACCGAACACCGGGGAGCTGTTTTTT
-	TRBJ2-1	few	TRBV28	CASSRSVMNEQFF	TGTGCCAGCAGTCGATCTGTAATGAATGAGCAGTTCTTC
-	TRBJ1-5	few	TRBV6-7	CASSDSRGQPQHF	TGTGCCAGCAGTGACTCGAGAGGTCAGCCCCAGCATTTT
-	TRBJ1-2	-	TRBV18	CASSPISTNYGYTF	TGTGCCAGCTCACCGATAAGCACTAACTATGGCTACACCTTC
TRBD1	TRBJ2-1	-	TRBV29-1	CSVSRDRDHNEQFF	TGCAGCGTGAGCCGGGACAGGGACCACAATGAGCAGTTCTTC
TRBD2	TRBJ2-4	few	TRBV20-1	CSAREGAGGGRDIQYF	TGCAGTGCTAGAGAGGGAGCGGGAGGGGGTAGGGACATTCAGTACTTC
TRBD2	TRBJ2-2	few	TRBV7-9	CASILTRDAWTSGIGTGELFF	TGTGCCAGCATCCTAACCCGGGACGCCTGGACTAGCGGGATTGGCACCGGGGAGCTGTTTTTT
-	TRBJ2-3	few	TRBV27	CASSAGTLSTDTQYF	TGTGCCAGCAGCGCCGGGACTCTCAGCACAGATACGCAGTATTTT
-	TRBJ2-1	-	TRBV19	CASRTGDEQFF	TGTGCCAGTAGAACCGGCGATGAGCAGTTCTTC
-	TRBJ2-4	-	TRBV6-5	CASSYSPGELDIQYF	TGTGCCAGCAGTTACTCGCCGGGAGAGCTGGACATTCAGTACTTC
-	TRBJ2-4	many	TRBV6-5	CASRQGPKNIQYF	TGTGCCAGCCGCCAGGGGCCCAAAAACATTCAGTACTTC
-	TRBJ1-3	few	TRBV24-1	CATKSDRGNTIYF	TGTGCCACCAAGTCCGATCGGGGAAACACCATATATTTT
TRBD2	TRBJ2-7	many	TRBV20-1	CSARGIGLAGDEQYF	TGCAGTGCTAGAGGGATTGGACTAGCGGGAGACGAGCAGTACTTC
TRBD2	TRBJ2-2	-	TRBV7-9	CASSTPLAANTGELFF	TGTGCCAGTTCGACCCCCCTAGCGGCCAACACCGGGGAGCTGTTTTTT
-	TRBJ2-5	-	TRBV6-1	CASKRDAQETQYF	TGTGCCAGCAAAAGGGACGCCCAAGAGACCCAGTACTTC
-	TRBJ2-2	-	TRBV27	CASSLSGSWGTRELFF	TGTGCCAGCAGTTTATCTGGATCGTGGGGCACCCGGGAGCTGTTTTTT
-	TRBJ1-2	many	TRBV27	CASSAGPIDGYTF	TGTGCCAGCAGTGCAGGGCCTATAGATGGCTACACCTTC
-	TRBJ2-2	-	TRBV7-8	CASSPRGGPTGELFF	TGTGCCAGCAGCCCCCGAGGCGGGCCGACCGGGGAGCTGTTTTTT
TRBD2	TRBJ2-2	-	TRBV12-3/TRBV12-4	CASDGSGGAWNGELFF	TGTGCCAGCGACGGGAGCGGGGGGGCCTGGAACGGGGAGCTGTTTTTT
-	TRBJ2-1	many	TRBV2	CASSPRPSSYNEQFF	TGTGCCAGCAGCCCAAGGCCGAGCTCCTACAATGAGCAATTCTTC
-	TRBJ2-1	few	TRBV3-1	CASSQGTGAYNEQFF	TGTGCCAGCAGCCAGGGTACGGGGGCCTACAATGAGCAGTTCTTC
-	TRBJ2-7	many	TRBV30	CAWSIRTPAMGGRPFEQYF	TGTGCCTGGAGTATACGGACACCCGCAATGGGGGGTCGGCCCTTCGAGCAGTACTTC
TRBD2	TRBJ2-7	-	TRBV7-2	CASTALAGGPGEQYF	TGTGCCAGCACCGCGCTAGCGGGAGGGCCGGGGGAGCAGTACTTC
TRBD1	TRBJ2-7	many	TRBV7-8	CASNPGGDHEQYF	TGTGCCAGCAACCCAGGGGGCGACCACGAGCAGTACTTC
-	TRBJ1-1	many	TRBV20-1	CSASGGLTEAFF	TGCAGTGCTAGTGGGGGGCTTACTGAAGCTTTCTTT